These T cell receptor beta chains were read from a single sample in a study of sequential checkpoint blockade in melanoma. This table comes from immunoSEQ multiplex PCR, and its TCRdb copy is limited to in-frame clones, with some not included. There are some 17,000 clones in the sample; about 69% occur only once, and approximately 20% lies in the top ten. This specimen consisted of CD8+ T cells sorted from blood (inferred from file names), obtained from a patient given nivolumab and ipilimumab in sequence. These TCRs come from a human donor with melanoma. Each CDR3 is given with its conserved first and last residue. The order of the fields is clone size, J gene, D gene, V gene, CDR3 protein, CDR3 DNA. D genes are given only for firm matches. Only some rows state a clone size, as once, few, many or a class for expanded clones.

>once|TRBJ2-1|TRBD2|TRBV6-4
CASSSSGGMNNEQFF
TGTGCCAGCAGTTCAAGCGGGGGGATGAACAATGAGCAGTTCTTC
>few|TRBJ1-6|TRBD1|TRBV28
CASSLPGQGPLGDSPLHF
TGTGCCAGCAGTTTACCGGGACAGGGGCCTCTGGGCGATTCACCCCTCCACTTT
>.|TRBJ2-7|TRBD1|TRBV5-6
CASSSEGGFSYEQYF
TGTGCCAGCAGTTCCGAAGGGGGCTTCTCCTACGAGCAGTACTTC
>.|TRBJ2-4|TRBD1|TRBV5-6
CASSYPGTGGSKNIQYF
TGTGCCAGCAGCTACCCCGGGACAGGGGGCTCCAAAAACATTCAGTACTTC
>once|TRBJ1-5|.|TRBV28
CASKTAHSNQPQHF
TGTGCCAGTAAGACAGCCCATAGCAATCAGCCCCAGCATTTT
>.|TRBJ2-7|TRBD1|TRBV13
CASSLQDRVYEQYF
TGTGCCAGCAGCTTACAGGACAGGGTCTACGAGCAGTACTTC
>.|TRBJ2-7|TRBD2|TRBV5-1
CASRFGWGGKIAYEQYF
TGCGCCAGCAGGTTCGGCTGGGGGGGAAAGATCGCCTACGAGCAGTACTTC
>medium-sized|TRBJ2-3|.|TRBV6-1
CASGEKETDTQYF
TGTGCCAGCGGGGAGAAGGAAACAGATACGCAGTATTTT
>.|TRBJ1-4|.|TRBV28
CASSFLDGRNEKLFF
TGTGCCAGCAGTTTCCTTGACGGGAGAAATGAAAAACTGTTTTTT
>.|TRBJ2-7|.|TRBV29-1
CSVDDGGYEQYF
TGCAGCGTGGACGACGGAGGCTACGAGCAGTACTTC
>.|TRBJ1-1|TRBD1|TRBV7-9
CASSYRTGTDETEAFF
TGTGCCAGCAGTTACCGTACCGGGACAGATGAAACTGAAGCTTTCTTT
>.|TRBJ2-1|.|TRBV6-5
CASSSLGPSYNEQFF
TGTGCCAGCAGCTCCCTGGGGCCCTCCTACAATGAGCAGTTCTTC
>few|TRBJ2-7|TRBD1|TRBV5-1
CASSSYAGGGEQYF
TGCGCCAGCAGCTCCTACGCAGGGGGCGGCGAGCAGTACTTC
>.|TRBJ2-7|TRBD1|TRBV27
CASSFGTGATYEQYF
TGTGCCAGCAGTTTCGGGACAGGCGCCACCTACGAGCAGTACTTC
>.|TRBJ1-2|.|TRBV27
CASSLSEGWDGYTF
TGTGCCAGCAGTTTATCGGAGGGATGGGATGGCTACACCTTC
>.|TRBJ1-1|.|TRBV10-3
CAISEWPGDTEAFF
TGTGCCATCAGTGAGTGGCCAGGGGACACTGAAGCTTTCTTT
>.|TRBJ1-1|.|TRBV11-2
CASSQEVRTEAFF
TGTGCCAGCAGTCAGGAGGTGCGGACTGAAGCTTTCTTT
>.|TRBJ2-1|.|TRBV23-1
CASSHHRENSYNEQFF
TGCGCCAGCAGTCATCACCGAGAGAACTCCTACAATGAGCAGTTCTTC
>.|TRBJ2-2|.|TRBV10-1
CASSESGSGGSGLGKLFF
TGCGCCAGCAGTGAGTCTGGCTCGGGTGGTAGCGGCCTTGGAAAGCTGTTTTTT
>once|TRBJ1-5|TRBD1|TRBV19
CASSIAPNRGHQPQHF
TGTGCCAGTAGTATAGCCCCAAACAGGGGCCATCAGCCCCAGCATTTT
>few|TRBJ2-7|.|TRBV5-1
CASSLSSAEKNYEQYF
TGCGCCAGCAGCTTGTCTTCTGCGGAGAAAAACTACGAGCAGTACTTC
>.|TRBJ2-7|.|TRBV4-1
CASSQGPDSRDEQYF
TGCGCCAGCAGCCAAGGCCCTGACAGTAGGGACGAGCAGTACTTC
>.|TRBJ1-2|.|TRBV19
CASSTSENYGYTF
TGTGCCAGTAGTACATCAGAAAACTATGGCTACACCTTC
>.|TRBJ1-1|.|TRBV19
CASSMGRLEAFF
TGTGCCAGTAGTATGGGGCGACTCGAAGCTTTCTTT
>.|TRBJ2-7|TRBD1|TRBV7-9
CASSLAGGYEQYF
TGTGCCAGCAGCTTGGCAGGGGGCTACGAGCAGTACTTC
>.|TRBJ2-1|TRBD2|TRBV7-6
CASSPRGGVNSYNEQFF
TGTGCCAGCAGTCCTCGGGGGGGGGTAAACTCCTACAATGAGCAGTTCTTC
>few|TRBJ2-7|TRBD1|TRBV9
CASSFGTGTYEQYF
TGTGCCAGCAGCTTTGGGACAGGGACCTACGAGCAGTACTTC
>few|TRBJ1-2|.|TRBV4-1
CASSPGNGYTF
TGCGCCAGCAGCCCGGGGAATGGCTACACCTTC
>.|TRBJ2-5|.|TRBV5-1
CASSLEEGALGETQYF
TGCGCCAGCAGCCTTGAGGAGGGGGCGCTGGGAGAGACCCAGTACTTC
>.|TRBJ1-4|TRBD1|TRBV4-1
CASSLDGRAGGANEKLFF
TGCGCCAGCAGCCTCGACGGGCGGGCAGGGGGTGCCAATGAAAAACTGTTTTTT
>.|TRBJ2-2|TRBD2|TRBV15
CATSRVGGDRYTGELFF
TGTGCCACCAGCAGAGTGGGAGGGGACCGATACACCGGGGAGCTGTTTTTT
>once|TRBJ2-1|TRBD1|TRBV7-9
CASSSLRGQGYNEQFF
TGTGCCAGCAGCTCCCTCCGGGGACAGGGGTATAATGAGCAGTTCTTC
>.|TRBJ1-1|.|TRBV19
CASSIGWGLNTEAFF
TGTGCCAGTAGTATAGGGTGGGGGCTGAACACTGAAGCTTTCTTT
>.|TRBJ1-2|TRBD1|TRBV9
CASSAGTGNWDLYGYTF
TGTGCCAGCAGCGCCGGGACAGGGAATTGGGATCTCTATGGCTACACCTTC
>.|TRBJ2-7|.|TRBV7-2
CASSEGGLREQYF
TGTGCCAGCAGTGAGGGCGGACTTCGGGAGCAGTACTTC
>few|TRBJ1-2|.|TRBV11-2
CASSPDGAYGYTF
TGTGCCAGCAGTCCTGACGGAGCCTATGGCTACACCTTC
>many|TRBJ1-1|TRBD1|TRBV6-1
CATATGENTEAFF
TGTGCCACCGCGACAGGGGAGAACACTGAAGCTTTCTTT
>.|TRBJ2-7|.|TRBV7-2
CASSLSRNEQYF
TGTGCCAGCAGCTTAAGCAGGAACGAGCAGTACTTC
>.|TRBJ2-2|.|TRBV5-6
CASSFGRGIRNTGELFF
TGTGCCAGCAGCTTTGGTCGGGGGATCCGGAACACCGGGGAGCTGTTTTTT
>few|TRBJ2-3|TRBD1|TRBV4-2
CASSPRTGGDTDTQYF
TGTGCCAGCAGCCCCAGGACAGGGGGGGACACAGATACGCAGTATTTT
>.|TRBJ2-2|.|TRBV9
CASSVPRDTTNTGELFF
TGTGCCAGCAGCGTACCGAGGGACACAACGAACACCGGGGAGCTGTTTTTT
>.|TRBJ2-7|.|TRBV4-2
CASSPDSDSSYEQYF
TGTGCCAGCAGCCCGGACAGCGACTCCAGCTACGAGCAGTACTTC
>.|TRBJ1-1|TRBD1|TRBV15
CATSRETDRVDTEAFF
TGTGCCACCAGCAGAGAAACGGACAGGGTAGACACTGAAGCTTTCTTT
>medium-sized|TRBJ1-1|TRBD1|TRBV5-1
CASSLGGGYTEAFF
TGCGCCAGCAGCCTAGGGGGCGGGTACACTGAAGCTTTCTTT
>.|TRBJ2-1|.|TRBV29-1
CSVEGSNLQGSSYNEQFF
TGCAGCGTTGAAGGGTCCAACCTCCAGGGAAGCTCCTACAATGAGCAGTTCTTC
>.|TRBJ2-7|TRBD2|TRBV7-2
CASSPGLATYEQYF
TGTGCCAGCAGCCCGGGACTAGCGACCTACGAGCAGTACTTC
>few|TRBJ1-2|TRBD1|TRBV4-1
CASSQEETGGFGYTF
TGCGCCAGCAGCCAAGAAGAAACAGGGGGTTTTGGCTACACCTTC
>few|TRBJ2-7|.|TRBV5-8
CASSLWAGWNEQYF
TGTGCCAGCAGCTTGTGGGCGGGGTGGAACGAGCAGTACTTC
>.|TRBJ2-5|.|TRBV6-5
CASSAQGYETQYF
TGTGCCAGCAGCGCCCAGGGGTACGAGACCCAGTACTTC
>.|TRBJ2-5|.|TRBV7-6
CAGSLGGGSETQYF
TGTGCCGGCAGCTTAGGAGGAGGGAGCGAGACCCAGTACTTC
>.|TRBJ1-6|.|TRBV9
CASSVEGLGHGTLHF
TGTGCCAGCAGCGTAGAGGGACTGGGCCACGGGACCCTCCACTTT
>.|TRBJ1-3|TRBD1|TRBV19
CASRDRQGFSGNTIYF
TGTGCCAGTAGAGATAGACAGGGCTTCTCTGGAAACACCATATATTTT
>.|TRBJ1-5|.|TRBV6-5
CASSYGISPREPQHF
TGTGCCAGCAGTTACGGGATTTCCCCGAGGGAGCCCCAGCATTTT
>.|TRBJ2-1|.|TRBV9
CASSPTVYYNEQFF
TGTGCCAGCAGCCCTACGGTTTACTACAATGAGCAGTTCTTC
>.|TRBJ2-3|TRBD1|TRBV5-5
CASSPPATGDGTDTQYF
TGTGCCAGCAGCCCGCCGGCGACAGGGGATGGCACAGATACGCAGTATTTT
>.|TRBJ1-3|TRBD1|TRBV5-5
CASSQVDRGSTIYF
TGTGCCAGCAGCCAGGTGGACAGGGGCAGCACCATATATTTT
>.|TRBJ1-1|.|TRBV6-5
CASSYGALNTEAFF
TGTGCCAGCAGTTACGGTGCGCTGAACACTGAAGCTTTCTTT